Below are 21 T cell receptor beta chains sequenced from a single sample in a study of blood T cells in healthy people across ages. Using a J-beta primer mix together with a sample-barcoded 5' primer, a second PCR was run for about 6 to 12 cycles. TCRdb re-analysed the 5' RACE reads in MiXCR, keeping a single row per CDR3 protein. This table has about 1,500,000 distinct CDR3 sequences, 42% appearing once. The sample taken for sequencing was blood. The receptor source for this set is a woman under 30 in good health.

This clonotype showed up just once. Here the CDR3 reads CASLAAGELFF. CDR3 nucleotide sequence: TGTGCCAGCTTAGCCGCCGGGGAGCTGTTTTTT. This chain connects TRBV2 to TRBJ2-2; no reliable D call. The CDR3 totals 11 residues. V was shortened by 8 bases and J by 6 bases, with 7 bases between the two germline ends. Germline lookup yields CDR1 SNHLY and CDR2 FYNNEI.

The chain combines TRBV20-1 with TRBJ1-2; tentative D call: TRBD1 (5 bases). Germline CDR1 and CDR2: DFQATT and SNEGSKA (reference sequence). This CDR3 contains 13 residues. V lost 3 bases to trimming and J lost 0 bases, with 8 bases between them. The CDR3 bases are TGCAGTGCTAGGGGGGAAGCTAACTATGGCTACACCTTC. Translating it yields CSARGEANYGYTF.

In its sample, this clonotype was seen a few times. The chain employs TRBV27 and TRBJ1-2; TRBD1 agrees at 7 bases. The length of the CDR3 is 15 residues. CDR1 is MNHEY and CDR2 is SMNVEV in the germline V gene (reference sequence). V trimming: 5 bases; J trimming: 7 bases; junction bases outside the gene matches: 13. The chain's CDR3 is CASSPQGRRSSGYTF. The CDR3 DNA is TGTGCCAGCAGTCCACAGGGGAGGCGGTCGAGTGGCTACACCTTC.

The chain is built from TRBV19 and TRBJ1-1; TRBD1 matches at 7 bases. CDR3 length: 15 residues. V trimming: 1 base; J trimming: 1 base; junction bases outside the gene matches: 3. Germline assignment: CDR1 LNHDA and CDR2 SQIVND (reference sequence). In DNA form, the CDR3 reads TGTGCCAGTAGTATAGGAGAGGGGGCGAACACTGAAGCTTTCTTT. Translation: CASSIGEGANTEAFF.

The chain recombines TRBV5-1 with TRBJ2-5, with TRBD1 matching over 10 bases. Trimming removed 0 bases from V and 4 bases from J; junction bases left unmatched: 3. The CDR3 contains 15 residues. In germline, CDR1 is SGHRS, CDR2 YFSETQ. The DNA for the CDR3 is TGCGCCAGCAGCTTGGGACAGGGGGCCGGAGAGACCCAGTACTTC. Residues: CASSLGQGAGETQYF.

The rearrangement joins TRBV6-5 to TRBJ1-1, with D tentatively TRBD1 (5 bases). In germline, CDR1 is MNHEY, CDR2 SVGAGI. The length of the CDR3 is 15 residues. Deletions cut 8 bases from V and 6 bases from J, with 22 bases between. The CDR3 DNA reads as TGTGCCAGCGCGTCCCCCGGGACCTTTGGAGCTGAAGCTTTCTTT. This encodes CASASPGTFGAEAFF.

The chain has TRBV7-9 and TRBJ1-5, with 10 bases lining up with TRBD1. V lost 3 bases and J lost 2; bases outside the gene matches: 4. The CDR3 loop spans 16 amino acids. Germline CDR1 SEHNR, CDR2 FQNEAQ (reference sequence). CDR3 sequence (DNA): TGTGCCAGCAGCTTCGGACAGGGGGATGGCAATCAGCCCCAGCATTTT. Protein: CASSFGQGDGNQPQHF. Complete variable domain (other parts from reference TRBV7-9 and TRBJ1-5): DTGVSQNPRHKITKRGQNVTFRCDPISEHNRLYWYRQTLGQGPEFLTYFQNEAQLEKSRLLSDRFSAERPKGSFSTLEIQRTEQGDSAMYLCASSFGQGDGNQPQHFGDGTRLSIL.

This chain connects TRBV5-1 to TRBJ2-7, with no clear D. The CDR3 spans 13 residues. The V and J ends lost 6 bases and 4 bases respectively, with 14 bases between them. The germline V gene encodes CDR1 SGHRS and CDR2 YFSETQ. CDR3 nucleotides: TGCGCCAGCATGTCGGACGGAATATACGAGCAGTACTTC. It is translated as CASMSDGIYEQYF.

The CDR3 loop reads CASSLSAGPRDEQFF. The DNA of the CDR3 is TGTGCCAGCAGCTTGAGTGCAGGACCACGGGATGAGCAGTTCTTC. V and J are TRBV7-6 and TRBJ2-1; D is undetermined. V dropped 3 bases and J dropped 8 bases, with 17 bases sitting between them. The length of the CDR3 is 15 residues. Germline CDR1 reads SGHVS; CDR2 reads FNYEAQ.

The gene calls are TRBV10-3 and TRBJ2-5, with 13 bases fitting TRBD2. V dropped 6 bases and J dropped 5; count of bases not matched to a gene: 6. The CDR3 totals 15 residues. Germline CDR1 ENHRY, CDR2 SYGVKD. CDR3 DNA: TGTGCCATCAGCCGGACTAGCGGGGGTGAGGAGACCCAGTACTTC. This codes for CAISRTSGGEETQYF.

A few counts support this clonotype. This rearrangement joins TRBV6-1 to TRBJ1-5; maybe TRBD1 (6 bases). Germline CDR1 MNHNS, CDR2 SASEGT. Trimming cost V 2 bases and J 4 bases, with 15 bases left between them. The CDR3 consists of 16 residues. The CDR3: CASSESTGTGNQPQHF. As DNA, the CDR3 is TGTGCCAGCAGTGAAAGTACAGGGACGGGAAATCAGCCCCAGCATTTT.

This clonotype has only a few counts. This rearrangement joins TRBV6-5 to TRBJ2-7; 7 bases match TRBD1. This CDR3 comprises 16 residues. CDR1 is MNHEY and CDR2 is SVGAGI in the germline V gene. V dropped 2 bases and J dropped 2; count of bases not matched to a gene: 9. CDR3 residues: CASSYLGTEPTYEQYF. CDR3 coding DNA: TGTGCCAGCAGTTACCTTGGGACAGAACCGACCTACGAGCAGTACTTC.

This clonotype has only a few counts. This rearrangement joins TRBV9 to TRBJ1-1; a possible D gene is TRBD1 (5 bases). V lost 0 bases and J lost 4, with 10 bases in between. This CDR3 region has 14 residues. Per the germline V gene, CDR1 is SGDLS and CDR2 is YYNGEE. In DNA, the CDR3 is TGTGCCAGCAGCGTAGTTGGGGGTGGCACTGAAGCTTTCTTT. This gives the protein CASSVVGGGTEAFF.

This clonotype was picked up one time. The chain uses TRBV5-6 and TRBJ2-3, with no clear D. CDR1 and CDR2 (germline): SGHDT, YYEEEE. V lost 3 bases and J lost 2, with 7 bases in between. CDR3 length: 13 amino acids. The CDR3: CASSYSVTDTQYF. CDR3 coding DNA: TGTGCCAGCAGCTATTCAGTCACAGATACGCAGTATTTT. Combining the CDR3 with reference TRBV5-6 and TRBJ2-3 gives the whole variable domain DAGVTQSPTHLIKTRGQQVTLRCSPKSGHDTVSWYQQALGQGPQFIFQYYEEEERQRGNFPDRFSGHQFPNYSSELNVNALLLGDSALYLCASSYSVTDTQYFGPGTRLTVL.

This clonotype was seen only a few times. The chain is built from TRBV24-1 and TRBJ2-1; TRBD2 aligns across 13 bases. CDR1 is KGHDR and CDR2 is SFDVKD in the germline V gene. This CDR3 comprises 18 residues. After removal of 4 bases from V and 4 bases from J, the junction contained 9 bases not matched to a gene. The chain's CDR3 is CATSERTSGSSPYNEQFF. The DNA for the CDR3 is TGTGCCACCAGTGAGCGGACTAGCGGGAGTTCCCCATACAATGAGCAGTTCTTC.

This clonotype was recorded a few times. The chain combines TRBV9 with TRBJ2-3; D perhaps matches TRBD2 (7 bases). Trimming took off 2 bases at V and 0 bases at J, with 13 bases between the two ends. The CDR3 runs to 16 residues. From germline, CDR1 is SGDLS and CDR2 YYNGEE. This CDR3 reads CASSVTGGGSTDTQYF. CDR3 DNA: TGTGCCAGCAGCGTCACAGGCGGGGGCAGCACAGATACGCAGTATTTT.

The chain links TRBV7-3 to TRBJ2-1; weak D call: TRBD1 (6 bases). This CDR3 spans 15 amino acids. Trimming stripped 5 bases from V and 6 bases from J, with 17 bases between. CDR1 SGHTA and CDR2 FQGTGA come from the germline V gene. CDR3 protein: CASSPRQGRSNEQFF. For the CDR3, the DNA is TGTGCCAGCAGCCCCCGGCAGGGGCGATCCAATGAGCAGTTCTTC. The complete variable domain, with remaining parts taken from reference TRBV7-3 and TRBJ2-1, reads GAGVSQTPSNKVTEKGKYVELRCDPISGHTALYWYRQSLGQGPEFLIYFQGTGAADDSGLPNDRFFAVRPEGSVSTLKIQRTERGDSAVYLCASSPRQGRSNEQFFGPGTRLTVL.

J is TRBJ2-3 and V is TRBV24-1; 7 nucleotides agree with TRBD2. The CDR3 length is 16 residues. The junction had 6 bases not matched to a gene; V was cut back by 4 bases and J by 0 bases. Germline V lookup: CDR1 KGHDR, CDR2 SFDVKD. CDR3 loop: CATSDPGSGSTDTQYF. For the CDR3, the DNA is TGTGCCACCAGTGACCCTGGTAGCGGGAGCACAGATACGCAGTATTTT.

This chain links TRBV21-1 with TRBJ2-3; the D call in the table, TRBD1, was not verified against the DNA. TRBV21-1 is annotated as a pseudogene. The CDR3 extends over 15 amino acids. The CDR3 protein is CASPRRGLAADTQYF. The CDR3 nucleotides are TGTGCCAGCCCCCGCAGGGGACTAGCGGCAGATACGCAGTATTTT.

The chain links TRBV5-1 to TRBJ1-1; D ambiguous. Germline V lookup: CDR1 SGHRS, CDR2 YFSETQ. This CDR3 is 15 amino acids long. Trimming shortened V by 5 bases and J by 1 base, and 15 bases separated the two germline ends. For the CDR3, the DNA is TGCGCCAGCAGAAAGGACGTAGGAACGAACACTGAAGCTTTCTTT. Protein sequence: CASRKDVGTNTEAFF.

The chain couples TRBV15 to TRBJ1-1; D gene ambiguous. The CDR3 runs 14 residues. The germline V gene has CDR1 LNHNV and CDR2 YYDKDF (reference sequence). Trimming took off 3 bases at V and 1 base at J, with 9 bases between the two ends. The CDR3 here is CATSRDPRNTEAFF. In DNA form, the CDR3 reads TGTGCCACCAGCAGGGATCCAAGGAACACTGAAGCTTTCTTT.